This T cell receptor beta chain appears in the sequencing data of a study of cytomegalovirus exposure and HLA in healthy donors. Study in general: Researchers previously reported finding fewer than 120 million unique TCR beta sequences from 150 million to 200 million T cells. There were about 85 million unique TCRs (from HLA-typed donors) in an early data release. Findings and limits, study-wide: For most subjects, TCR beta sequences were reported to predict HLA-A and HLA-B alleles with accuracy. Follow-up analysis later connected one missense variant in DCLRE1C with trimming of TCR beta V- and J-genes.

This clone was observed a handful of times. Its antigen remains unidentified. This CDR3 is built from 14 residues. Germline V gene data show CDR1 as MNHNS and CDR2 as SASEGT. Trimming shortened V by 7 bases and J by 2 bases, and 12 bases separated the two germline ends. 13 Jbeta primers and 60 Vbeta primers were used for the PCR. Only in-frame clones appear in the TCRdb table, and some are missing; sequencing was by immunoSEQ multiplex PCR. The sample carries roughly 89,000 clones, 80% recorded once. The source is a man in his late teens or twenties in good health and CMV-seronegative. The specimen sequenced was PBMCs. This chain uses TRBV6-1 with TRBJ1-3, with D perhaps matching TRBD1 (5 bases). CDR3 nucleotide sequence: TGTGCCAGCAATTATTGGACAACTGGAAACACCATATATTTT. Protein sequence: CASNYWTTGNTIYF.